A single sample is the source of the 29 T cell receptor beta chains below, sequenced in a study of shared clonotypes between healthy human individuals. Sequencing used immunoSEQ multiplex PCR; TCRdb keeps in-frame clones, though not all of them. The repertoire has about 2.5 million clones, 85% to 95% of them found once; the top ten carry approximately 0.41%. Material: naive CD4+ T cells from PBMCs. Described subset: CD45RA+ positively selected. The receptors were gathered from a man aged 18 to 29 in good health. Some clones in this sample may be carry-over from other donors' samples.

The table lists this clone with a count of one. The CDR3 region is CASSFGLAGGWETQYF. CDR3 bases: TGTGCCAGCAGCTTTGGTCTAGCGGGAGGGTGGGAGACCCAGTACTTC. The rearrangement uses TRBV11-2 and TRBJ2-5, with 12 positions matching TRBD2. The CDR3 has 16 amino acids. Trimming cost V 3 bases and J 5 bases; bases outside gene matches: 7. CDR1 and CDR2 from the germline V gene are SGHAT and FQNNGV.

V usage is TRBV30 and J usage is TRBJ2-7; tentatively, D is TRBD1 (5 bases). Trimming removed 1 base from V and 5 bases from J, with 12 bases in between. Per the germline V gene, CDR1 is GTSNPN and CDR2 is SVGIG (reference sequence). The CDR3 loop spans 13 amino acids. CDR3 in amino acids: CAWSGGRVHEQYF. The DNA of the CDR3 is TGTGCCTGGAGTGGGGGCAGGGTCCACGAGCAGTACTTC. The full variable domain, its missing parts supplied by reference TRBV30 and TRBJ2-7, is SQTIHQWPATLVQPVGSPLSLECTVEGTSNPNLYWYRQAAGRGLQLLFYSVGIGQISSEVPQNLSASRPQDRQFILSSKKLLLSDSGFYLCAWSGGRVHEQYFGPGTRLTVT.

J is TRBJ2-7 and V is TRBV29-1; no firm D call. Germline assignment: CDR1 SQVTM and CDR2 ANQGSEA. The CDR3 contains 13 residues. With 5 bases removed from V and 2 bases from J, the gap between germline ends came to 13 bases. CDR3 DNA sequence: TGCAGCGTTTCGCAGAGAGTAGCCTACGAGCAGTACTTC. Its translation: CSVSQRVAYEQYF.

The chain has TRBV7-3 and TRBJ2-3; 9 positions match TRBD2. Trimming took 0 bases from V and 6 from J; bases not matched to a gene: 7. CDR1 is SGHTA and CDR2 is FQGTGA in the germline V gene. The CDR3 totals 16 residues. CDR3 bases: TGTGCCAGCAGCTTAACGTTTGGGCTAGCGGGGGATACGCAGTATTTT. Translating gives CASSLTFGLAGDTQYF.

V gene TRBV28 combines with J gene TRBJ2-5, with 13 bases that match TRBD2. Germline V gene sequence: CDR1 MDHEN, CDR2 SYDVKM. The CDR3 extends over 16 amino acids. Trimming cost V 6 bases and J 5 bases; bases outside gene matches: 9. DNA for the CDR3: TGTGCCAGCAGGCGGACTAGCGGGAGTGGGTGGGAGACCCAGTACTTC. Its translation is CASRRTSGSGWETQYF.

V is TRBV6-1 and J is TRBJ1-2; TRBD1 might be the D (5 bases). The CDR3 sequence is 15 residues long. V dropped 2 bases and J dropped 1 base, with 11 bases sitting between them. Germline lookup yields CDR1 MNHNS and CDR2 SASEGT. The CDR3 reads CASSEYPGNNYGYTF. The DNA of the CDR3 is TGTGCCAGCAGTGAATACCCAGGGAATAACTATGGCTACACCTTC.

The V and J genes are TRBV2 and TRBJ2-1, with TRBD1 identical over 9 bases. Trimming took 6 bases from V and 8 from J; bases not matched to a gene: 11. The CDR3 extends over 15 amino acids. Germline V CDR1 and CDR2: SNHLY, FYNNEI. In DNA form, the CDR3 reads TGTGCCAGCAGGGGGACAGGGAGTATTATAGATGAGCAGTTCTTC. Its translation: CASRGTGSIIDEQFF.

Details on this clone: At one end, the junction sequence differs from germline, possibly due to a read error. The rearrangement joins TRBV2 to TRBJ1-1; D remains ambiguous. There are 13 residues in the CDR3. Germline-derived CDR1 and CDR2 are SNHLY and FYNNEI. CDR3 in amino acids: CASRLDGITGAFF. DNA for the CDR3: TGTGCCAGCAGATTGGACGGTATCACTGGAGCTTTCTTT.

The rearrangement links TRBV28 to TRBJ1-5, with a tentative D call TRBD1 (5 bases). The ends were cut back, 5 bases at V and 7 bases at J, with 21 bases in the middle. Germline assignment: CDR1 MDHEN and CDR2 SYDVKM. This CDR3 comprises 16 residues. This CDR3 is CASSPRGGGSGQPQHF. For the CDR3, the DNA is TGTGCCAGCAGTCCTCGGGGTGGGGGAAGTGGGCAGCCCCAGCATTTT.

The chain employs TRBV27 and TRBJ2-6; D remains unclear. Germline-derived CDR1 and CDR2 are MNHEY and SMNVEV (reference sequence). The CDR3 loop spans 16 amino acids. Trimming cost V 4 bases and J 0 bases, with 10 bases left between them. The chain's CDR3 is CASSSGRVSGANVLTF. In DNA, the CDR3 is TGTGCCAGCAGTTCAGGCAGAGTCTCTGGGGCCAACGTCCTGACTTTC.

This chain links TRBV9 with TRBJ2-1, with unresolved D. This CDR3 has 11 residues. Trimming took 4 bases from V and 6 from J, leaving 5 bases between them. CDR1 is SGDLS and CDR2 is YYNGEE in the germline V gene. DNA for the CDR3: TGTGCCAGCAGCACTACCAATGAGCAGTTCTTC. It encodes CASSTTNEQFF. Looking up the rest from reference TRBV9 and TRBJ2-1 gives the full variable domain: DSGVTQTPKHLITATGQRVTLRCSPRSGDLSVYWYQQSLDQGLQFLIQYYNGEERAKGNILERFSAQQFPDLHSELNLSSLELGDSALYFCASSTTNEQFFGPGTRLTVL.

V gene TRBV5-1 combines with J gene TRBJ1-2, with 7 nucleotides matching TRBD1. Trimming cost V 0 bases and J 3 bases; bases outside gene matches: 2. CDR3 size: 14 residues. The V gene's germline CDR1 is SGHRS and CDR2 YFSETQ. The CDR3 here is CASSLAGQDYGYTF. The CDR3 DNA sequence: TGCGCCAGCAGCTTGGCCGGACAGGACTATGGCTACACCTTC.

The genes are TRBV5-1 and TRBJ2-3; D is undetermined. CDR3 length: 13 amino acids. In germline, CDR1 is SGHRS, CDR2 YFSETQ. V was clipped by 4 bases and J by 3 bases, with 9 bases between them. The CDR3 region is CASSLLLTDTQYF. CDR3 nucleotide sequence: TGCGCCAGCAGCCTATTACTTACAGATACGCAGTATTTT.

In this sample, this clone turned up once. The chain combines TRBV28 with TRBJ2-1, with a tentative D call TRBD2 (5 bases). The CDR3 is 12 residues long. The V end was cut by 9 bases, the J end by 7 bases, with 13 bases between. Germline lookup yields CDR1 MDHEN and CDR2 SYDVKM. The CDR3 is CASHAWENEQFF. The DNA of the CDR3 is TGTGCCAGTCATGCCTGGGAGAATGAGCAGTTCTTC.

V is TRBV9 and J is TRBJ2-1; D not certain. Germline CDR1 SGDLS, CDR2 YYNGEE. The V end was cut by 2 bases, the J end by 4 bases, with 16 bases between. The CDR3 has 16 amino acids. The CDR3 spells CASSVSAAAAYNEQFF. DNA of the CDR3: TGTGCCAGCAGCGTTTCGGCCGCGGCGGCTTACAATGAGCAGTTCTTC.

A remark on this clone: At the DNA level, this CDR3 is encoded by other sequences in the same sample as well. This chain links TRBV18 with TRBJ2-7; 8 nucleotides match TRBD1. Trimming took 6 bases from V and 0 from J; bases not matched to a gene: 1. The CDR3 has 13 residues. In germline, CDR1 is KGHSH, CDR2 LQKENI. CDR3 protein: CASSTGVSYEQYF. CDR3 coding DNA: TGTGCCAGCTCGACAGGGGTCTCCTACGAGCAGTACTTC.

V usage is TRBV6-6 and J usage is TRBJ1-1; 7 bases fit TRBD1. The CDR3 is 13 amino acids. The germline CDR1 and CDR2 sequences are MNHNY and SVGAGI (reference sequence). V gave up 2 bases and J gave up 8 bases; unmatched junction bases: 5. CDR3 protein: CASSYDRVQEAFF. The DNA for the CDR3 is TGTGCCAGCAGTTACGACAGGGTTCAGGAAGCTTTCTTT.

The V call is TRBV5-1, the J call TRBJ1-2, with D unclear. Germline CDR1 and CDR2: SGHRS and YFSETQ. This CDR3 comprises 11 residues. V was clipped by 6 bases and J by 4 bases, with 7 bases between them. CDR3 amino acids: CASTAGYGYTF. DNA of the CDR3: TGCGCCAGCACCGCTGGCTATGGCTACACCTTC.

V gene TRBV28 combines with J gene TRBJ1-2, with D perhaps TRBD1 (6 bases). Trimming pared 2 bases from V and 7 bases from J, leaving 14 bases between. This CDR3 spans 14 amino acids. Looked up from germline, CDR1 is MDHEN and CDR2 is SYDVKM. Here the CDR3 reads CASSLPRQVPGYTF. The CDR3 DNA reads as TGTGCCAGCAGTTTACCCCGACAGGTCCCTGGCTACACCTTC.

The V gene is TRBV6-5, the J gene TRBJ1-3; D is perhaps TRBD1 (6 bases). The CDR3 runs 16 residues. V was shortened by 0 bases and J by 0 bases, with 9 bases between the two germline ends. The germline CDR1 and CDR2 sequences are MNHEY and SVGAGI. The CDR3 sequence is CASSYSGGVSGNTIYF. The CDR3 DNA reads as TGTGCCAGCAGTTACTCTGGGGGCGTCTCTGGAAACACCATATATTTT.

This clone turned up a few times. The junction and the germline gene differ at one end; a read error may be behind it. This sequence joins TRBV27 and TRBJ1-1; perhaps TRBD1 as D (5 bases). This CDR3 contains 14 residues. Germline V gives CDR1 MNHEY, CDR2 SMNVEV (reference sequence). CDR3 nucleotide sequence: TGTGCCAGCAGTATATCCAGGGTGCGGCCTGAAGCTTTCTTT. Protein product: CASSISRVRPEAFF.

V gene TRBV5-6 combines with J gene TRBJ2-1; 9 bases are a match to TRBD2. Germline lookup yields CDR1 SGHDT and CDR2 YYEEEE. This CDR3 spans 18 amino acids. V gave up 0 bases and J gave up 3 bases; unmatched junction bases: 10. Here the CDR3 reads CASSLVPFSSGIYNEQFF. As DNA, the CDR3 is TGTGCCAGCAGCTTGGTCCCATTCTCTAGCGGGATCTACAATGAGCAGTTCTTC.

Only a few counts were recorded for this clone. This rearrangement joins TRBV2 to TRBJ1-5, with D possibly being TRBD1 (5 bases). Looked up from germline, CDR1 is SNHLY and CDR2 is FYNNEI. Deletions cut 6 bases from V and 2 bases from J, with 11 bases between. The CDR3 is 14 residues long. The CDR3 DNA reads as TGTGCCAGCAGGATGGAGGGGCGCAATCAGCCCCAGCATTTT. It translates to CASRMEGRNQPQHF.

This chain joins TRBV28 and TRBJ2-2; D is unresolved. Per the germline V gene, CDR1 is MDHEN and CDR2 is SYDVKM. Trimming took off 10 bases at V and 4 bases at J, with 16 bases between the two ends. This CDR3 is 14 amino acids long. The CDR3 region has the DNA TGTGCCACCCAATCCCTCGGACGCACCGGGGAGCTGTTTTTT. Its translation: CATQSLGRTGELFF.

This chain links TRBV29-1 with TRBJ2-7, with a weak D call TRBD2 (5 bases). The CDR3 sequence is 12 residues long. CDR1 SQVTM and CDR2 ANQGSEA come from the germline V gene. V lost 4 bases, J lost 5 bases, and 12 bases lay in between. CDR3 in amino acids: CSVARGAHEQYF. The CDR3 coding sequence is TGCAGCGTTGCCCGGGGTGCCCACGAGCAGTACTTC.

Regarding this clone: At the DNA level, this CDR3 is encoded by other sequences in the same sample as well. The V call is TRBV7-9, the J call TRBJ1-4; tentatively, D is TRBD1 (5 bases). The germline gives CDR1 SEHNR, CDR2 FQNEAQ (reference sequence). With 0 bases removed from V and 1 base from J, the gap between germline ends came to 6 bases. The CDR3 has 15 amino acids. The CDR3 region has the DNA TGTGCCAGCAGCTTAGCGGGGGGAACTAATGAAAAACTGTTTTTT. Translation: CASSLAGGTNEKLFF.

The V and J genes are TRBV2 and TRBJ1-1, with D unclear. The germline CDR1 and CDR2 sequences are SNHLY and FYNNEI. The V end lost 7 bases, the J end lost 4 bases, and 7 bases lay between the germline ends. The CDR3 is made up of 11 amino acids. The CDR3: CASIATTEAFF. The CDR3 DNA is TGTGCCAGCATTGCGACCACTGAAGCTTTCTTT. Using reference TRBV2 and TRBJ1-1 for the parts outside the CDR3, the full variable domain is EPEVTQTPSHQVTQMGQEVILRCVPISNHLYFYWYRQILGQKVEFLVSFYNNEISEKSEIFDDQFSVERPDGSNFTLKIRSTKLEDSAMYFCASIATTEAFFGQGTRLTVV.

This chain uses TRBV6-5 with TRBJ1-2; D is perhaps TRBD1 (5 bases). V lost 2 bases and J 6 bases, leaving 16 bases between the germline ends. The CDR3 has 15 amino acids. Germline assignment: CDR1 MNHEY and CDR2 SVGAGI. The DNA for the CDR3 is TGTGCCAGCAGTTACGGTCAGGGTGGATCGGATGGCTACACCTTC. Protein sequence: CASSYGQGGSDGYTF.

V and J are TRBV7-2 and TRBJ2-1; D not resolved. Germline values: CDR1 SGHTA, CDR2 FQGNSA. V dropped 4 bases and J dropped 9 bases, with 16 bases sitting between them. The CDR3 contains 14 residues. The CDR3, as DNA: TGTGCCAGCAGCTCTTATGGAGTAGCATCTGAGCAGTTCTTC. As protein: CASSSYGVASEQFF.